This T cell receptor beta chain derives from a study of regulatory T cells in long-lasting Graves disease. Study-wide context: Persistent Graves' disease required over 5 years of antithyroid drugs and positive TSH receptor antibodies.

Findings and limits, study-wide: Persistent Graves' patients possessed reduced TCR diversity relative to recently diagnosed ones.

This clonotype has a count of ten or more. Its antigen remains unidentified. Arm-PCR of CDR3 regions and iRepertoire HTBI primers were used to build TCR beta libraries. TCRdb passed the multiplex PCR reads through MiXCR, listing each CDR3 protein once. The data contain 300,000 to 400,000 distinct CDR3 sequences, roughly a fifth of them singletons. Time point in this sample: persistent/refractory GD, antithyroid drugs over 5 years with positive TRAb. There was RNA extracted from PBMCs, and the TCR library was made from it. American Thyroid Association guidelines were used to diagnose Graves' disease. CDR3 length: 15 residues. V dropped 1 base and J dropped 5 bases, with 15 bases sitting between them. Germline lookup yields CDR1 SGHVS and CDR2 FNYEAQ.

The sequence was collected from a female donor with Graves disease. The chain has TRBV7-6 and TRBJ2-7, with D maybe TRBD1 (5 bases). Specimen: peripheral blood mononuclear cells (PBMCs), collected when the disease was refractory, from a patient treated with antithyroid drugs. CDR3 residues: CASSLGQTKGHEQYF. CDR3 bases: TGTGCCAGCAGCTTAGGGCAAACAAAGGGGCACGAGCAGTACTTC.